Following are 27 T cell receptor beta chains from one sample sequenced in a study of T cells in Graves' hyperthyroidism and ophthalmopathy. TCR beta CDR3 sequences were amplified from RNA transcripts. The primer set for the first-round RT-PCR of the TCR CDR3 was HTBI. TCRdb itself ran the multiplex PCR reads through MiXCR, one entry per CDR3 protein. This table has about 300,000 distinct CDR3 sequences, 16% appearing once. Input material: blood. Source of these receptors: a man aged 25 to 40 with Graves' hyperthyroidism.

This clonotype occurred a few times. The chain recombines TRBV2 with TRBJ1-1; D perhaps matches TRBD1 (6 bases). Germline V gene lookup returns CDR1 SNHLY and CDR2 FYNNEI. The V end lost 4 bases, the J end lost 0 bases, and 21 bases lay between the germline ends. The CDR3 totals 18 residues. CDR3 loop: CASSGAVSTGPMNTEAFF. CDR3 in DNA: TGTGCCAGCAGTGGGGCGGTCTCGACAGGTCCTATGAACACTGAAGCTTTCTTT.

The gene calls are TRBV19 and TRBJ1-4; unclear D gene. V lost 6 bases and J 1 base, leaving 21 bases between the germline ends. CDR1 and CDR2 from the germline V gene are LNHDA and SQIVND (reference sequence). The CDR3 contains 18 residues. The CDR3, as DNA: TGTGCCAGTAGCCCCCTCGCACGGGCGGAAAGAACTAATGAAAAACTGTTTTTT. It specifies CASSPLARAERTNEKLFF.

V gene TRBV6-1 combines with J gene TRBJ2-5; tentatively, D is TRBD1 or TRBD2 (5 bases each). This CDR3 region has 12 residues. Trimming removed 6 bases from V and 7 bases from J, with 12 bases in between. Germline V gene lookup returns CDR1 MNHNS and CDR2 SASEGT. The CDR3 coding sequence is TGTGCCAGCAGCAGTGGTGGGGGGACCCAGTACTTC. As protein: CASSSGGGTQYF.

The J gene is TRBJ2-2, the V gene TRBV6-2 or TRBV6-3; 10 bases map to TRBD2. Germline V gene lookup returns CDR1 MNHEY and CDR2 SVGEGT. The CDR3 runs 16 residues. After removal of 2 bases from V and 7 bases from J, the junction contained 7 bases not matched to a gene. CDR3 in amino acids: CASSYGLAGANGELFF. DNA for the CDR3: TGTGCCAGCAGTTACGGGCTAGCGGGAGCTAACGGGGAGCTGTTTTTT.

Comment on this clonotype: A read error may be the cause here, since a much bigger clone is one base away. This chain joins TRBV10-3 and TRBJ2-1; TRBD1 matches at 10 bases. Per germline, CDR1 ENHRY and CDR2 SYGVKD. The CDR3 is made up of 16 amino acids. The ends lost 2 bases at V and 3 bases at J; junction bases unmatched: 4. The CDR3 here is CAISERTGGNYNEQFF. The CDR3 nucleotides read TGTGCCATCAGTGAGAGGACAGGGGGAAACTACAATGAGCAGTTCTTC.

The chain uses TRBV5-1 and TRBJ2-2; unclear D gene. This CDR3 is 15 amino acids long. The germline V gene encodes CDR1 SGHRS and CDR2 YFSETQ. The ends were cut back, 6 bases at V and 5 bases at J, with 17 bases in the middle. CDR3 sequence reads: CASKPQQLLTGELFF. As DNA, the CDR3 is TGCGCCAGCAAGCCCCAACAACTTTTAACCGGGGAGCTGTTTTTT.

The rearrangement joins TRBV4-1 to TRBJ1-2; the match to TRBD1 covers 7 bases. This CDR3 contains 15 residues. Germline V gene lookup returns CDR1 MGHRA and CDR2 YSYEKL. With 5 bases clipped from V and 4 bases from J, the junction kept 10 bases outside the gene matches. CDR3 bases: TGCGCCAGCAGCGACTACAGGGGCCCCCGCTATGGCTACACCTTC. The encoded protein is CASSDYRGPRYGYTF.

This clonotype was counted between two and nine times. This sequence joins TRBV6-1 and TRBJ1-2, with D possibly being TRBD1 (6 bases). There are 13 residues in the CDR3. CDR1 is MNHNS, CDR2 SASEGT, per germline. V was shortened by 2 bases and J by 6 bases, with 10 bases between the two germline ends. CDR3: CASSEQGRDGYTF. In DNA form, the CDR3 reads TGTGCCAGCAGTGAACAGGGGCGCGATGGCTACACCTTC.

This clonotype was counted many times. V gene TRBV12-3 or TRBV12-4 combines with J gene TRBJ1-5; no clear D. The CDR3 extends over 12 amino acids. Trimming shortened V by 5 bases and J by 10 bases, and 12 bases separated the two germline ends. The chain's CDR3 is CASSNGPQPQHF. The CDR3 bases are TGTGCCAGCAGTAACGGACCCCAACCCCAGCATTTT.

This clonotype appeared many times. The chain uses TRBV7-9 and TRBJ2-1; no clear D. CDR1 and CDR2 (germline): SEHNR, FQNEAQ (reference sequence). Between the trimmed V and J ends, which lost 1 base and 5 bases, there was a span of 12 bases. CDR3 length: 15 residues. CDR3 coding DNA: TGTGCCAGCAGCTTAGTTGGGCGCAGCAACAATGAGCAGTTCTTC. Translated, it gives CASSLVGRSNNEQFF.

The chain has TRBV14 and TRBJ1-2; D is unclear. CDR3 length: 14 amino acids. Per the germline V gene, CDR1 is SGHDN and CDR2 is FVKESK. Trimming pared 1 base from V and 4 bases from J, leaving 10 bases between. The CDR3 loop is CASSQGAAFYGYTF. The CDR3 region has the DNA TGTGCCAGCAGCCAAGGGGCCGCCTTCTATGGCTACACCTTC.

This clonotype was recorded many times. The chain combines TRBV19 with TRBJ1-1, with 7 bases lining up with TRBD1. CDR3 length: 15 residues. V lost 5 bases, J lost 0 bases, and 6 bases stayed unmatched. The germline V gene has CDR1 LNHDA and CDR2 SQIVND (reference sequence). The CDR3 loop reads CASSFSGQLNTEAFF. CDR3 nucleotides: TGTGCCAGTAGTTTCTCGGGACAGTTGAACACTGAAGCTTTCTTT.

This clonotype has more than one count but fewer than ten. V is TRBV5-4 and J is TRBJ2-3; tentative D call: TRBD2 (6 bases). The CDR3 is 15 amino acids. The V gene's germline CDR1 is SGHNT and CDR2 YYREEE (reference sequence). V was trimmed by 2 bases and J by 1 base, leaving 11 bases between them. Written as DNA, the CDR3 is TGTGCCAGCAGCTTATCCAGCGGGCGCACAGATACGCAGTATTTT. It encodes CASSLSSGRTDTQYF. Complete variable domain (other parts from reference TRBV5-4 and TRBJ2-3): ETGVTQSPTHLIKTRGQQVTLRCSSQSGHNTVSWYQQALGQGPQFIFQYYREEENGRGNFPPRFSGLQFPNYSSELNVNALELDDSALYLCASSLSSGRTDTQYFGPGTRLTVL.

This clonotype was counted ten times or more. V usage is TRBV5-1 and J usage is TRBJ2-3; TRBD2 agrees at 10 bases. The V segment lost 0 bases and the J segment 5 bases; nucleotides outside the gene matches: 6. The germline CDR1 and CDR2 sequences are SGHRS and YFSETQ. This CDR3 contains 16 residues. The CDR3 loop is CASSLALGLARDTQYF. CDR3 sequence (DNA): TGCGCCAGCAGCTTGGCCTTGGGACTAGCGAGAGATACGCAGTATTTT.

The chain joins TRBV3-1 to TRBJ1-4, with TRBD1 as a possible D gene (6 bases). This CDR3 is 16 amino acids long. CDR1 and CDR2 (germline): LGHDT, YNNKEL (reference sequence). Between the trimmed V and J ends, which lost 4 bases and 2 bases, there was a span of 14 bases. CDR3 nucleotides: TGTGCCAGCAGCCCAGAGGCGGGGGCCACTAATGAAAAACTGTTTTTT. Its protein is CASSPEAGATNEKLFF.

This chain links TRBV4-2 with TRBJ2-3; perhaps TRBD2 as D (6 bases). V shed 0 bases and J shed 4 bases, with 20 bases lying between them. Germline V gene lookup returns CDR1 LGHNA and CDR2 YNFKEQ. CDR3 length equals 18 residues. The CDR3 is CASSQDRRWRGKPDTQYF. The CDR3 nucleotides are TGTGCCAGCAGCCAAGATCGTCGTTGGCGCGGGAAACCAGATACGCAGTATTTT.

This clonotype was picked up many times. The rearrangement joins TRBV20-1 to TRBJ1-5; D unclear. The germline V gene encodes CDR1 DFQATT and CDR2 SNEGSKA (reference sequence). The V end lost 0 bases, the J end lost 2 bases, and 8 bases lay between the germline ends. This CDR3 is 14 amino acids long. Written as DNA, the CDR3 is TGCAGTGCTAGAGATCGGAGGGGCAATCAGCCCCAGCATTTT. Amino acids: CSARDRRGNQPQHF.

This clonotype was seen ten or more times. The V and J genes are TRBV9 and TRBJ1-2; D might be TRBD1 (5 bases). CDR1 and CDR2 (germline): SGDLS, YYNGEE. V was pared by 3 bases and J by 2 bases, with 17 bases between. The CDR3 runs to 16 residues. The CDR3 DNA sequence: TGTGCCAGCAGCGCGAGCCCCTCAGGGCGCAACTATGGCTACACCTTC. It is translated as CASSASPSGRNYGYTF.

This chain links TRBV20-1 with TRBJ2-4, with 8 bases fitting TRBD2. This CDR3 contains 15 residues. Losses at the gene ends were 4 bases for V and 7 bases for J; bases not matched to a gene: 12. The V gene's germline CDR1 is DFQATT and CDR2 SNEGSKA (reference sequence). The CDR3 bases are TGCAGTGCTACAAGACCGGGACTAGATCCGAACATTCAGTACTTC. This encodes CSATRPGLDPNIQYF.

V usage is TRBV7-9 and J usage is TRBJ2-5, with 11 bases matching TRBD1. Germline CDR1 is SEHNR and CDR2 is FQNEAQ (reference sequence). The ends lost 4 bases at V and 10 bases at J; junction bases unmatched: 8. The CDR3 runs to 14 residues. The CDR3 loop is CASSWGTGGEDQYF. CDR3 bases: TGTGCCAGCAGCTGGGGGACAGGGGGAGAGGACCAGTACTTC.

The sample holds many counts of this clonotype. V gene TRBV28 combines with J gene TRBJ2-7, with 7 bases identical to TRBD1. CDR3 length: 16 residues. Trimming cost V 6 bases and J 3 bases; bases outside gene matches: 14. Germline lookup yields CDR1 MDHEN and CDR2 SYDVKM. The CDR3 region is CASRHTGALLFYEQYF. As DNA, the CDR3 is TGTGCCAGCAGACATACAGGGGCTTTATTATTCTACGAGCAGTACTTC.

The sample holds many counts of this clonotype. This chain links TRBV6-6 with TRBJ1-2; D gene ambiguous. V shed 2 bases and J shed 5 bases, with 9 bases lying between them. The CDR3 totals 13 residues. CDR1 is MNHNY and CDR2 is SVGAGI in the germline V gene (reference sequence). The CDR3 coding sequence is TGTGCCAGCAGTTACCCGCACGGGTATGGCTACACCTTC. This codes for CASSYPHGYGYTF.

This clonotype was seen ten or more times. The rearrangement links TRBV9 to TRBJ2-2; D ambiguous. The V end was cut by 3 bases, the J end by 7 bases, with 7 bases between. Germline values: CDR1 SGDLS, CDR2 YYNGEE. The CDR3 consists of 12 residues. CDR3 protein: CASSESNGELFF. The CDR3 DNA sequence: TGTGCCAGCAGCGAGTCTAACGGGGAGCTGTTTTTT.

J is TRBJ2-3 and V is TRBV7-9; maybe TRBD2 (5 bases). Per germline, CDR1 SEHNR and CDR2 FQNEAQ (reference sequence). The CDR3 is 13 residues long. Between the trimmed V and J ends, which lost 3 bases and 6 bases, there was a span of 10 bases. The CDR3 DNA reads TGTGCCAGCAGCTTTATAGCGACCGATACGCAGTATTTT. Its protein is CASSFIATDTQYF.

Ten or more counts support this clonotype. The rearrangement links TRBV28 to TRBJ2-3; 7 nucleotides line up with TRBD2. Germline CDR1 is MDHEN and CDR2 is SYDVKM. The V gene end was trimmed by 3 bases and the J gene end by 2 bases; junction bases not matched to a gene: 8. CDR3 length: 16 amino acids. The CDR3 nucleotides read TGTGCCAGCAGTTTGGGCTTGGGACTATTCACAGATACGCAGTATTTT. Encoded protein: CASSLGLGLFTDTQYF.

This clonotype was recorded many times. The rearrangement joins TRBV13 to TRBJ2-7; D possibly corresponds to TRBD2 (6 bases). Germline V lookup: CDR1 PRHDT, CDR2 FYEKMQ (reference sequence). CDR3 size: 15 residues. The germline V and J ends were trimmed by 5 bases and 3 bases, with 17 bases remaining between them. CDR3 nucleotide sequence: TGTGCCAGCAGCGCGGGCGGGACGGCGGTCTACGAGCAGTACTTC. It translates to CASSAGGTAVYEQYF.

This clonotype has at least ten counts. The J gene is TRBJ2-5, the V gene TRBV20-1; 10 positions agree with TRBD1. CDR1 is DFQATT and CDR2 is SNEGSKA in the germline V gene (reference sequence). The length of the CDR3 is 17 residues. V gave up 4 bases and J gave up 2 bases; unmatched junction bases: 13. In nucleotides, the CDR3 is TGCAGTGCTAAATGGTTTGGGACAGGGGCCGAGCAAGAGACCCAGTACTTC. Translated: CSAKWFGTGAEQETQYF.